One T cell receptor beta chain is described in this entry. Its cognate antigen is unknown. Sequence at one end of the junction differs from germline and may be a read error. The sample originates from a study of CD8+CD57+ T cells in acquired aplastic anemia. Looking at the study overall: Sorted CD4+ plus CD8+ cells gave DNA averaging 3.2 ug. Average CD4+ read depth in healthy donors was roughly 10 million reads. Study results and caveats: Significant differences in CD8+ Simpson's diversity were not observed between patients and controls. Around 27 sequences, all CD8+ CDR3, were shared between patients and controls.

Looked up from germline, CDR1 is MGHDK and CDR2 is SYGVNS. The CDR3 is 14 residues long. For CDR3 and TCR beta VDJ profiling, genomic DNA was the template used. Each CDR3 protein gets one entry after TCRdb re-called the reads with MiXCR. The sample lists over 200,000 distinct CDR3 sequences, 61% seen once, with around 28% in the top ten. The gene calls are TRBV25-1 and TRBJ1-2; 7 nucleotides align to TRBD1. The receptor was derived from a human donor in good health. The sample consisted of sorted CD4+, CD8+, or CD8+CD57+ T cells (not recorded which) from PBMCs. The CDR3 DNA is TGTGCCAGCGGTGAGCCGGGACAGACATACGGCTACACCTTC. Translating gives CASGEPGQTYGYTF.